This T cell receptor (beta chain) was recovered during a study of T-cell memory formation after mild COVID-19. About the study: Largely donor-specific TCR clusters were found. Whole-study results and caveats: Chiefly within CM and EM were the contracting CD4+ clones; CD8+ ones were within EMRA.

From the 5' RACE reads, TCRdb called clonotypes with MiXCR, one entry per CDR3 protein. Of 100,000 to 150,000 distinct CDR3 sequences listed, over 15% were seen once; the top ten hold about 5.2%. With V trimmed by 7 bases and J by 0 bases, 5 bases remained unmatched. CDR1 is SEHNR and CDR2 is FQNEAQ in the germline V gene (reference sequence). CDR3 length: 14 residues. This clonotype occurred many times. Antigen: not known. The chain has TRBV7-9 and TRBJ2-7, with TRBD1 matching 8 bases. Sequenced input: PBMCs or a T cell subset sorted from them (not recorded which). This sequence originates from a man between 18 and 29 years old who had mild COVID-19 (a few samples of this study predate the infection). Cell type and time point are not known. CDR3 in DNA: TGTGCCAGCAAACAACAGGGGGGCTCCTACGAGCAGTACTTC. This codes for CASKQQGGSYEQYF. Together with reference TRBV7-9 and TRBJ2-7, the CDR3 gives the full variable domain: DTGVSQNPRHKITKRGQNVTFRCDPISEHNRLYWYRQTLGQGPEFLTYFQNEAQLEKSRLLSDRFSAERPKGSFSTLEIQRTEQGDSAMYLCASKQQGGSYEQYFGPGTRLTVT.